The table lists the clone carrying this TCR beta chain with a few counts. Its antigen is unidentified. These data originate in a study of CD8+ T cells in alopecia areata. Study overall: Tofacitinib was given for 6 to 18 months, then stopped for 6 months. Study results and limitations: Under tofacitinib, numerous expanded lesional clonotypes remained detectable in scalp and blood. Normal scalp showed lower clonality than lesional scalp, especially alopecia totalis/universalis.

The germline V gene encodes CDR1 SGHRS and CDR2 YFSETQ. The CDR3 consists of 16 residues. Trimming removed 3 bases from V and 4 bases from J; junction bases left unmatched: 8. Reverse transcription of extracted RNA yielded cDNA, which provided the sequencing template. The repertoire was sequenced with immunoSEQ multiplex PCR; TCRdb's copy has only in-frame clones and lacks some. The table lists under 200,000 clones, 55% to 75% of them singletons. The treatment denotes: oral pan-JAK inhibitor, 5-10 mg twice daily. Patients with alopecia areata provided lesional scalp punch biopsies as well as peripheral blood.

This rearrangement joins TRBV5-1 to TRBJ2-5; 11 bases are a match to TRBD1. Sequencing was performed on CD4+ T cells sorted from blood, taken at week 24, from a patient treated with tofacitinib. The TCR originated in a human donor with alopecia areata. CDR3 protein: CASSSEGTGGAETQYF. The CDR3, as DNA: TGCGCCAGCAGCTCAGAGGGGACAGGGGGAGCAGAGACCCAGTACTTC. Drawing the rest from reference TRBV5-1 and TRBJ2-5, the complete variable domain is KAGVTQTPRYLIKTRGQQVTLSCSPISGHRSVSWYQQTPGQGLQFLFEYFSETQRNKGNFPGRFSGRQFSNSRSEMNVSTLELGDSALYLCASSSEGTGGAETQYFGPGTRLLVL.